These 9 T cell receptor beta chains share one sample of origin, sequenced in a study of response to subunit inactivated influenza vaccine listed by TCRdb under 2018. The library came from RT-PCR. TCRdb shows the sequencer as Illumina HiSeq 2500. The public reads were reanalyzed by TCRdb: fastp trimming at Q25, MiXCR alignment, in-frame beta chains only. Duplicate CDR3 protein sequences are folded into a single record with the most common DNA and genes. The sample table contains roughly 700,000 distinct CDR3 sequences; only one count was recorded for roughly 14% of them. The ten largest clonotypes hold around 6.5% of the sample. This sample comprised PBMCs from blood, obtained 14 to 15 days before vaccination. Source of these receptors: a middle-aged man who received an inactivated influenza vaccine. Donor details come from another sample of the same person, matched by shared clones.

This clonotype was counted a few times. This chain uses TRBV6-2 or TRBV6-3 with TRBJ2-3, with a tentative D call TRBD2 (6 bases). Trimming removed 0 bases from V and 3 bases from J, with 13 bases in between. The CDR3 loop spans 16 amino acids. The germline V gene has CDR1 MNHEY and CDR2 SVGEGT. Written as DNA, the CDR3 is TGTGCCAGCAGTTACTCGAAGGCTAGCGTAACAGATACGCAGTATTTT. Its protein is CASSYSKASVTDTQYF.

The V call is TRBV6-1, the J call TRBJ2-4; 11 nucleotides match TRBD2. Germline V gives CDR1 MNHNS, CDR2 SASEGT. V gave up 6 bases and J gave up 0 bases; unmatched junction bases: 7. The CDR3 has 17 amino acids. The CDR3 nucleotides are TGTGCCAGCAGGCCTTTAGCGGGAGGGCTAGCCAAAAACATTCAGTACTTC. Amino acid sequence: CASRPLAGGLAKNIQYF.

This clonotype was counted ten times or more. The chain has TRBV29-1 and TRBJ2-7; D possibly corresponds to TRBD2 (6 bases). The germline gives CDR1 SQVTM, CDR2 ANQGSEA. The CDR3 runs to 13 residues. Trimming pared 4 bases from V and 3 bases from J, leaving 13 bases between. The CDR3 spells CSVARDSHYEQYF. CDR3 nucleotide sequence: TGCAGCGTTGCTCGGGACTCCCACTACGAGCAGTACTTC.

V is TRBV4-3 and J is TRBJ1-4; D remains unclear. The CDR3 extends over 15 amino acids. The V gene lost 4 bases and the J gene lost 0 bases, with 9 bases spanning the gap. Germline values: CDR1 LGHNA, CDR2 YSLEER. CDR3 loop: CASSLDGATNEKLFF. The DNA of the CDR3 is TGCGCCAGCAGCCTAGACGGAGCAACTAATGAAAAACTGTTTTTT.

Ten or more counts support this clonotype. The chain combines TRBV7-9 with TRBJ2-3; 8 nucleotides align to TRBD2. Trimming took 4 bases from V and 1 from J; bases not matched to a gene: 4. CDR1 and CDR2 from the germline V gene are SEHNR and FQNEAQ (reference sequence). The CDR3 is 15 residues long. This chain's CDR3 is CASSSLTSGTDTQYF. CDR3 nucleotides: TGTGCCAGCAGCTCCTTGACTAGCGGCACAGATACGCAGTATTTT.

This clonotype was detected many times. The rearrangement uses TRBV25-1 and TRBJ2-1, with 7 bases matching TRBD1. Trimming took 5 bases from V and 7 from J; bases not matched to a gene: 5. The germline gives CDR1 MGHDK, CDR2 SYGVNS. This CDR3 has 13 residues. CDR3 DNA: TGTGCCAGCAGTAGGACAGGAGTGAATGAGCAGTTCTTC. Protein product: CASSRTGVNEQFF. The full variable domain, rest sourced from reference TRBV25-1 and TRBJ2-1, is EADIYQTPRYLVIGTGKKITLECSQTMGHDKMYWYQQDPGMELHLIHYSYGVNSTEKGDLSSESTVSRIRTEHFPLTLESARPSHTSQYLCASSRTGVNEQFFGPGTRLTVL.

The chain links TRBV6-2 or TRBV6-3 to TRBJ1-1; a possible D gene is TRBD1 (5 bases). Germline V CDR1 and CDR2: MNHEY, SVGEGT. There are 14 residues in the CDR3. Trimming removed 6 bases from V and 0 bases from J, with 11 bases in between. The CDR3 reads CASRRRGVNTEAFF. CDR3 DNA: TGTGCCAGCAGGAGACGAGGGGTGAACACTGAAGCTTTCTTT.

A few counts support this clonotype. The V and J genes are TRBV27 and TRBJ2-3, with 10 positions matching TRBD2. The CDR3 length is 15 residues. Per the germline V gene, CDR1 is MNHEY and CDR2 is SMNVEV (reference sequence). J lost 5 bases, V lost 3 bases, and 5 bases had no gene match. The CDR3 spells CASSLGASGGDTQYF. CDR3 nucleotides: TGTGCCAGCAGTTTGGGTGCTAGCGGGGGAGATACGCAGTATTTT.

The chain couples TRBV28 to TRBJ1-1; D gene unclear. Per the germline V gene, CDR1 is MDHEN and CDR2 is SYDVKM. CDR3 length: 13 amino acids. Trimming stripped 3 bases from V and 6 bases from J, with 11 bases between. The CDR3 region is CASSFSGIAEAFF. The CDR3 nucleotides are TGTGCCAGCAGTTTCTCGGGGATAGCTGAAGCTTTCTTT.